The TCR beta chain under discussion was sequenced for a study of shared clonotypes between healthy human individuals. Notes on this clone: Its antigen remains unidentified.

Study-level results: Generally, naive subsets came out with larger estimated richness than memory subsets. Approximately 5.4% of naive CD4 clonotypes were common to several donors.

Germline assignment: CDR1 SGHRS and CDR2 YFSETQ. The trim removed 4 bases at V and 8 bases at J, leaving 21 bases unmatched. The CDR3 is 18 residues long. CD45RO-negative CD8 cells positively selected for CCR7 made up the naive population, which excluded terminally differentiated effector memory CD45RA+ cells. The authors split each subset's genomic DNA evenly across several immunoSEQ plates. In the original workflow: ImmunoSEQ gave junction-only sequences without quality scores, so filtering differed. The repertoire was sequenced with immunoSEQ multiplex PCR; TCRdb's copy has only in-frame clones and lacks some. From that table come the V and J calls and clone size; the DNA was used to work out D and trimming. The sample records hundreds of thousands of clones, around 96% being singletons.

The chain is built from TRBV5-1 and TRBJ2-1; TRBD2 matches 7 bases. The clonotype comes from a man aged 30-40 years in good health. Sequenced material: naive CD8+ T cells sorted from blood. In nucleotides, the CDR3 is TGCGCCAGCAGCACAACCCACCTGGGGGGGAGAGTTTGGGATGAGCAGTTCTTC. Its translation: CASSTTHLGGRVWDEQFF.